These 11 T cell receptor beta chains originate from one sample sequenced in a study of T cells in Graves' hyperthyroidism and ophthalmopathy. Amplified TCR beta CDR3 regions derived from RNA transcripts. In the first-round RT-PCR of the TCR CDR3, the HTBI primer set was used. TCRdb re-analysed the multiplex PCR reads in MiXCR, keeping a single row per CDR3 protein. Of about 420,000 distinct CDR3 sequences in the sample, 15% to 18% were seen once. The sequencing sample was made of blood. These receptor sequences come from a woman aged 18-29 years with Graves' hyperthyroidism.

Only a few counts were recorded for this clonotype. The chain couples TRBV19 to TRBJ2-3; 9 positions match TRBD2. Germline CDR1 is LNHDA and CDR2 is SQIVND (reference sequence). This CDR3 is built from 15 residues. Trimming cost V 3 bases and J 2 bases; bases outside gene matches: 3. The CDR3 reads CASSMGTSITDTQYF. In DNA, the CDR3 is TGTGCCAGTAGTATGGGGACTAGCATCACAGATACGCAGTATTTT.

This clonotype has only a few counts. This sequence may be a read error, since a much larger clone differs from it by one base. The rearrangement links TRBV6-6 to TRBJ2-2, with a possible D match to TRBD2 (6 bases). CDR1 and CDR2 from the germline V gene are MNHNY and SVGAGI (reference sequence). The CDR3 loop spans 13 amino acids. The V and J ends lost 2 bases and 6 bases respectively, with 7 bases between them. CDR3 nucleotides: TGTGCCAGCAGTTACGGGGGGTCCGGGGAGCTGTTTTTT. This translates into CASSYGGSGELFF.

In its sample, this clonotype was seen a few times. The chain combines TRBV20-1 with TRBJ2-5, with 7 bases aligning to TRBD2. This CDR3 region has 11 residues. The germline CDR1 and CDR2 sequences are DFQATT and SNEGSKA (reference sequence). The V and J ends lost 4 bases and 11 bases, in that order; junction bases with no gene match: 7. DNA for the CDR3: TGCAGTGCTAAAGAAAGCGGGACGCAGTACTTC. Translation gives CSAKESGTQYF.

CDR3 nucleotides: TGTGCCAGCAGCTTGGGGGCTAGCGGGGTGGTGTTCTTC. As protein: CASSLGASGVVFF. The chain combines TRBV5-6 with TRBJ2-1; 9 nucleotides match TRBD2. The V gene end was trimmed by 0 bases and the J gene end by 15 bases; junction bases not matched to a gene: 7. CDR1 is SGHDT, CDR2 YYEEEE, per germline. The CDR3 contains 13 residues.

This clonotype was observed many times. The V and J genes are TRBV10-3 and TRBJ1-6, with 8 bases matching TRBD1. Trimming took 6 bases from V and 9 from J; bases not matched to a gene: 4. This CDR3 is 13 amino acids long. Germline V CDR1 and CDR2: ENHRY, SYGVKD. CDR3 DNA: TGTGCCATCAGCTCCGGGACAGGTTCACCCCTCCACTTT. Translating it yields CAISSGTGSPLHF.

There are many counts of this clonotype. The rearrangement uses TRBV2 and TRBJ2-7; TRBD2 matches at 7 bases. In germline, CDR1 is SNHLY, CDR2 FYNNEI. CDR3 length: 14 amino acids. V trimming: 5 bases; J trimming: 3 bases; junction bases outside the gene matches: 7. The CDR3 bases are TGTGCCAGCAGTCAAGAGGGAGGGAACTACGAGCAGTACTTC. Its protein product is CASSQEGGNYEQYF.

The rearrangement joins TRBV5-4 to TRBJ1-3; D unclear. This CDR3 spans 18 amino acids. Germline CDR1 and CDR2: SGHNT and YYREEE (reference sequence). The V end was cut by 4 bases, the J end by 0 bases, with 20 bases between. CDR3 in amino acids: CASSHAQGRTYSGNTIYF. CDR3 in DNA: TGTGCCAGCAGCCATGCCCAAGGCAGGACTTACTCTGGAAACACCATATATTTT.

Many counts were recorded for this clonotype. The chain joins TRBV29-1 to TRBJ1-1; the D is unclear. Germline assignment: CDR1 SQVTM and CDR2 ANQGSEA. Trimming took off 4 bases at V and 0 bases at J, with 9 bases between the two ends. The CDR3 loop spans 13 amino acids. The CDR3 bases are TGCAGCGTTGGTTCGGGAATGAACACTGAAGCTTTCTTT. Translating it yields CSVGSGMNTEAFF.

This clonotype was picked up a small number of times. In nucleotides, the CDR3 is TGCGCCAGCAGCCAAGGTCCTAGCGGGAGAGAGACCCAGTACTTC. Encoded protein: CASSQGPSGRETQYF. The rearrangement links TRBV4-1 to TRBJ2-5, with TRBD2 identical over 10 bases. The germline gives CDR1 MGHRA, CDR2 YSYEKL. V shed 1 base and J 4 bases; nucleotides not matched to a gene: 3. The CDR3 is 15 residues long.

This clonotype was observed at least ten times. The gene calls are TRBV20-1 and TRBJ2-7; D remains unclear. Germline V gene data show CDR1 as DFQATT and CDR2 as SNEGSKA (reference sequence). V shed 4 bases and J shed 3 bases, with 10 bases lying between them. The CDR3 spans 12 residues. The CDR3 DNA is TGCAGTGCTACCCCCGACGGCTACGAGCAGTACTTC. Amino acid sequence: CSATPDGYEQYF.

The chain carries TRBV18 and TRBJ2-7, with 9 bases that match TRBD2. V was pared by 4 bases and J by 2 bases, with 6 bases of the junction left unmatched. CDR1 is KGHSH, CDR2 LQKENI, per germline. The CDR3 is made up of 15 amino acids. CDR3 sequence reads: CASSLMRGGPYEQYF. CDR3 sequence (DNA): TGTGCCAGCTCACTTATGCGGGGGGGTCCCTACGAGCAGTACTTC. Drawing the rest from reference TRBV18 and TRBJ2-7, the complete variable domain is NAGVMQNPRHLVRRRGQEARLRCSPMKGHSHVYWYRQLPEEGLKFMVYLQKENIIDESGMPKERFSAEFPKEGPSILRIQQVVRGDSAAYFCASSLMRGGPYEQYFGPGTRLTVT.